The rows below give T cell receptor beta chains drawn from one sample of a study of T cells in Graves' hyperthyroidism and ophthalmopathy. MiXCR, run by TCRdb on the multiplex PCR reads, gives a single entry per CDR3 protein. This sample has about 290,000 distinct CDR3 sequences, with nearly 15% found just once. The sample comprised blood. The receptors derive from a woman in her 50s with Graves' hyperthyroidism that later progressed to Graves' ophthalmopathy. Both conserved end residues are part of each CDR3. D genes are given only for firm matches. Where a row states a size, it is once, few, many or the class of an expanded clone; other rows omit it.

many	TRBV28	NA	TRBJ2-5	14	CASSLRGREETQYF	TGTGCCAGCAGCTTACGGGGCCGCGAAGAGACCCAGTACTTC
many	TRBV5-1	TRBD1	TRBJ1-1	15	CASSRWTGGAAEAFF	TGCGCCAGCAGCAGGTGGACAGGGGGCGCCGCTGAAGCTTTCTTT
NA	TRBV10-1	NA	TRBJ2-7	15	CASSVRGPLGYEQYF	TGCGCCAGCAGTGTGAGGGGACCCTTGGGATACGAGCAGTACTTC
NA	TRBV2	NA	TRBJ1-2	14	CASSIRGGAYGYTF	TGTGCCAGCAGTATACGGGGGGGCGCGTATGGCTACACCTTC
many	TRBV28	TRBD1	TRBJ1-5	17	CASSSVGTGDSNQPQHF	TGTGCCAGCAGTTCCGTCGGGACAGGAGATAGCAATCAGCCCCAGCATTTT
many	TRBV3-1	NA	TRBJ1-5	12	CASSQEGDPQHF	TGTGCCAGCAGCCAGGAAGGGGATCCCCAGCATTTT
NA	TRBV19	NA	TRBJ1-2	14	CASSIPPDNYGYTF	TGTGCCAGTAGTATCCCTCCGGATAACTATGGCTACACCTTC
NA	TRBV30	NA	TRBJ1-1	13	CAWSVYRLTEAFF	TGTGCCTGGAGTGTCTACAGACTCACTGAAGCTTTCTTT
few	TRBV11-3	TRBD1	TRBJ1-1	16	CASSDWDRWIKAEAFF	TGTGCCAGCAGCGATTGGGACAGGTGGATTAAGGCTGAAGCTTTCTTT
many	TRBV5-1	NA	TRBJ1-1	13	CASSLSGEVEAFF	TGCGCCAGCAGCTTGAGTGGGGAAGTTGAAGCTTTCTTT
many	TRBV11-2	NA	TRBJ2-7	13	CASSPGWSYEQYF	TGTGCCAGCAGCCCAGGGTGGTCCTACGAGCAGTACTTC
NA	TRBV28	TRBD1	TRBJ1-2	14	CASSLMGGGYGYTF	TGTGCCAGCAGTTTAATGGGAGGGGGCTACGGCTACACCTTC
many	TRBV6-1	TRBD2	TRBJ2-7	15	CASTSGSDLRYEQYF	TGTGCCAGTACTAGCGGGAGTGATCTCCGATACGAGCAGTACTTC
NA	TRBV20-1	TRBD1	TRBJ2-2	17	CSARGVQGFGNTGELFF	TGCAGTGCTAGAGGTGTACAGGGGTTCGGGAACACCGGGGAGCTGTTTTTT
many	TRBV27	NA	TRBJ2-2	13	CASSSQRTGELFF	TGTGCCAGCAGTTCTCAGCGCACCGGGGAGCTGTTTTTT
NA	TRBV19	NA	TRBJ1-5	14	CASSKGVGNQPQHF	TGTGCCAGTAGTAAGGGGGTCGGCAATCAGCCCCAGCATTTT
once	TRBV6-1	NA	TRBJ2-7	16	CASSRDGHAITYEQYF	TGTGCCAGCAGTCGAGACGGACACGCCATCACCTACGAGCAGTACTTC
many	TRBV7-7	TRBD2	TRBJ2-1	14	CASSLGGSRNEQFF	TGTGCTAGCAGCTTAGGCGGGAGTCGTAATGAGCAGTTCTTC
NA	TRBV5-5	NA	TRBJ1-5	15	CASSLVGRGDQPQHF	TGTGCCAGCAGCTTGGTGGGGAGGGGGGATCAGCCCCAGCATTTT
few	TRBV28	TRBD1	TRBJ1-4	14	CASSETGDNEKLFF	TGTGCCAGCAGTGAGACAGGGGACAATGAAAAACTGTTTTTT
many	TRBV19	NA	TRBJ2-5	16	CASRAASTGPQVTQYF	TGTGCCAGTAGGGCGGCGTCCACGGGTCCCCAAGTGACCCAGTACTTC
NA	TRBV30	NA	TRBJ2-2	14	CAWSAGGTTGELFF	TGTGCCTGGAGTGCTGGGGGCACCACCGGGGAGCTGTTTTTT
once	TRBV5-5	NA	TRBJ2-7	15	CASSLSAAVSDEQYF	TGTGCCAGCAGCTTGTCGGCGGCGGTAAGCGACGAGCAGTACTTC
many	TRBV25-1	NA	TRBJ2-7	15	CASSELGTSSYEQYF	TGTGCCAGCAGTGAATTGGGTACGAGCTCCTACGAGCAGTACTTC
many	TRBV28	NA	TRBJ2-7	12	CASQTGTYEQYF	TGTGCCAGCCAGACAGGAACCTACGAGCAGTACTTC
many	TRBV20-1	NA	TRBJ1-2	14	CSARLGRTDYGYTF	TGCAGTGCTAGACTGGGACGGACTGACTATGGCTACACCTTC
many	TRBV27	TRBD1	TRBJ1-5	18	CASSLFSENRGRFQPQHF	TGTGCCAGCAGTTTATTCTCTGAGAACAGGGGACGATTTCAGCCCCAGCATTTT
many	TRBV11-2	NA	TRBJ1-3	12	CASTNDGNTIYF	TGTGCCAGCACAAACGACGGAAACACCATATATTTT
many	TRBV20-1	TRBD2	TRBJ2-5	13	CSARLAGRETQYF	TGCAGTGCTCGGCTAGCGGGACGGGAGACCCAGTACTTC
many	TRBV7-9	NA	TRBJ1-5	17	CASSFGTGPAGGQPQHF	TGTGCCAGCAGCTTTGGCACCGGGCCGGCGGGGGGTCAGCCCCAGCATTTT
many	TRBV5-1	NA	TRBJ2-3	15	CASSLVGGDTDTQYF	TGCGCCAGCAGCTTGGTAGGGGGTGACACAGATACGCAGTATTTT
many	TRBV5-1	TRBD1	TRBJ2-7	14	CASSKQGALYEQYF	TGCGCCAGTTCAAAACAGGGGGCGTTGTACGAGCAGTACTTC
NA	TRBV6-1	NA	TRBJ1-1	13	CASWGIMNTEAFF	TGTGCCAGCTGGGGAATCATGAACACTGAAGCTTTCTTT
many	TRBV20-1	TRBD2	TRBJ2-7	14	CSAPTSGRSYEQYF	TGCAGTGCTCCTACTAGCGGGCGCTCCTACGAGCAGTACTTC
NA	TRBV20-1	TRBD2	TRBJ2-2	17	CSARALRIAGNTGELFF	TGCAGTGCTAGGGCCTTGAGGATAGCGGGCAACACCGGGGAGCTGTTTTTT
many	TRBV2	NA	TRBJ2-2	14	CASSESGNTGELFF	TGTGCCAGCAGTGAAAGCGGGAACACCGGGGAGCTGTTTTTT
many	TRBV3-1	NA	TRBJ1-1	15	CASTDRGTANTEAFF	TGTGCCAGCACTGACCGTGGGACGGCGAACACTGAAGCTTTCTTT
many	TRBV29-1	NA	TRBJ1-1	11	CSVEDGNEAFF	TGCAGCGTTGAAGATGGCAATGAAGCTTTCTTT
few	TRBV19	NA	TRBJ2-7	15	CASSIGQGGPYEQYF	TGTGCCAGTAGTATAGGCCAAGGGGGACCCTACGAGCAGTACTTC
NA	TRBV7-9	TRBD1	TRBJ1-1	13	CASSAQGHTEAFF	TGTGCCAGCAGCGCACAGGGGCACACTGAAGCTTTCTTT
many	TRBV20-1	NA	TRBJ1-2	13	CSASQGGNYGYTF	TGCAGTGCTAGTCAGGGCGGTAACTATGGCTACACCTTC
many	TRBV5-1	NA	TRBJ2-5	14	CASSLAADQETQYF	TGCGCCAGCAGCTTGGCGGCAGACCAAGAGACCCAGTACTTC
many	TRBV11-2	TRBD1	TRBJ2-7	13	CASSWRTGYEQYF	TGTGCCAGCAGCTGGAGGACAGGCTACGAGCAGTACTTC
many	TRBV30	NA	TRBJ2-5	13	CAWRKGGQETQYF	TGTGCCTGGAGGAAAGGGGGGCAAGAGACCCAGTACTTC
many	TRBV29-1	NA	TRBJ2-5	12	CSVDIGRETQYF	TGCAGCGTTGATATAGGGCGAGAGACCCAGTACTTC
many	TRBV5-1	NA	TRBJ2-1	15	CASSLAGPSSGEQFF	TGCGCCAGCAGCTTGGCCGGGCCCAGCTCGGGTGAGCAGTTCTTC
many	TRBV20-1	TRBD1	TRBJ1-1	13	CSARQGGNTEAFF	TGCAGTGCTCGTCAGGGGGGGAACACTGAAGCTTTCTTT